The sequence of this TCR beta chain was determined in a study of cytomegalovirus exposure and HLA in healthy donors. The CDR3 spans 15 residues. Trimming left V 2 bases short and J 3 bases short, with 11 bases between. The V gene's germline CDR1 is SGHTA and CDR2 FQGNSA. The primer mix had 60 Vbeta and 13 Jbeta primers. Libraries were prepared by immunoSEQ multiplex PCR; TCRdb keeps only in-frame clonotypes and omits some of them. The sample lists 200,000 or so clones; 75% to 90% were seen once. This clone was picked up one time. What it binds is unknown. Study observations and caveats: When analyzed later, a missense DCLRE1C variant was found to be linked to TCR beta V- and J-gene trimming. Earlier results showed most TCR beta V segments being productive about 90% or about 30% of the time.

This clonotype was sampled from a woman aged 45-60 years in good health and CMV-seropositive. Sequenced sample: PBMCs. The chain carries TRBV7-2 and TRBJ1-5, with TRBD1 as a possible D gene (5 bases). CDR3 region: CASSLMGQNNQPQHF. DNA for the CDR3: TGTGCCAGCAGCTTAATGGGGCAAAACAATCAGCCCCAGCATTTT.